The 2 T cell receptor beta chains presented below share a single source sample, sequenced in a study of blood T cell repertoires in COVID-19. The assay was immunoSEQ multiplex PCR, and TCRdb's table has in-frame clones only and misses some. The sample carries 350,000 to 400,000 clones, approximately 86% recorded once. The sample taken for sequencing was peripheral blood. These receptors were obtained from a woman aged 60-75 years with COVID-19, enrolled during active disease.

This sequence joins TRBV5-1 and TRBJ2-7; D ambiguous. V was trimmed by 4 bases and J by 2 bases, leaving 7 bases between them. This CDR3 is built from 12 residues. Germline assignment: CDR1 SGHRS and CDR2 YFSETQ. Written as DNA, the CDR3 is TGCGCCAGCAGCGATGACACCTACGAGCAGTACTTC. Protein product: CASSDDTYEQYF.

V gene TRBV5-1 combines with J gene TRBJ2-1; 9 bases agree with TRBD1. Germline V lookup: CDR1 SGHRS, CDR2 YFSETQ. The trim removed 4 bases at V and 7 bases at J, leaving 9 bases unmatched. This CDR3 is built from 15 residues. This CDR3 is CASSPPGQGRNEQFF. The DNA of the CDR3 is TGCGCCAGCAGCCCTCCAGGACAGGGGAGGAATGAGCAGTTCTTC.